This T cell receptor beta chain was profiled in a study of PD-L1 blockade in urothelial cancer. About the study: Atezolizumab at 1,200 mg intravenously every 3 weeks was started by patients at some point between 2014 and 2016. The patients had undergone anywhere from 0 to 3 prior chemotherapy regimens. There were a median of about 140,000 T cells in blood samples.

Time point reported: pretreatment peripheral blood. Measured with immunoSEQ multiplex PCR; TCRdb has only the in-frame clones, and not every one. The sample holds about 130,000 clones, 70% to 85% seen once. Germline assignment: CDR1 SGHKS and CDR2 YYEKEE (reference sequence). The CDR3 is 16 residues long. Trimming cost V 2 bases and J 2 bases, with 17 bases left between them. Specimen: PBMCs, collected around atezolizumab (anti-PD-L1) treatment. This TCR came from a middle-aged man with urothelial cancer. The chain uses TRBV5-5 and TRBJ2-7; tentatively, D is TRBD1 (5 bases). The CDR3 region has the DNA TGTGCCAGCAGCTTTGGCTTATTGCAGGGCACCTACGAGCAGTACTTC. It encodes CASSFGLLQGTYEQYF.